This is a list of T cell receptor beta chains from one sample in a study of Ad26.COV2.S vaccination and SARS-CoV-2 variants. Method: immunoSEQ multiplex PCR; TCRdb's copy keeps in-frame clones and lacks some. The table has around 450,000 clones, 90% seen once. Here the sequenced sample was peripheral blood, taken in a trial of Ad26.COV2.S vaccine versus placebo. The receptors shown here come from a person aged 18-60 years who received the Ad26.COV2.S COVID-19 vaccine or a placebo. Both conserved end residues are trimmed from each CDR3.

j_call v_call cdr3_aa
TRBJ2-1 TRBV19 ASMRAQSYEQF
TRBJ1-6 TRBV2 ASSETQGYNSPLH
TRBJ2-2 TRBV4-2 ASSQAEQNTGELF
TRBJ1-1 TRBV29-1 SALTGLNTEAF
TRBJ2-7 TRBV3-1/TRBV3-2 ASSQASYEQY
TRBJ2-1 TRBV7-9 ASSSRPDSYNEQF
TRBJ1-5 TRBV5-8 ASSLPGGLYVSQPQH
TRBJ1-2 TRBV6-4 ASNPGGYT
TRBJ2-7 TRBV7-8 ASSSLGTGVAYEQY
TRBJ2-1 TRBV6-2/TRBV6-3 ASSPGLGHNEQF
TRBJ1-2 TRBV20-1 SAREVGYT
TRBJ2-7 TRBV7-6 ASSLDIGQGNYEQY
TRBJ2-3 TRBV25-1 ASSAHSGLRTDTQY
TRBJ1-4 TRBV28 ASGEGEKLF
TRBJ2-2 TRBV6-5 ASSSLMATGELF
TRBJ2-7 TRBV20-1 SASGQSYEQY
TRBJ1-4 TRBV29-1 SVEGDSTTNEKLF
TRBJ1-2 TRBV29-1 SVGGQGDNYGYT
TRBJ1-4 TRBV19 ASTDRGGVSEKLF
TRBJ1-1 TRBV14 ASSQEGTGPGAF
TRBJ2-6 TRBV27 ASSLSIPNVLT
TRBJ1-2 TRBV12-3/TRBV12-4 ASSQGIYGYT
TRBJ2-3 TRBV29-1 SVEVRTDTQY
TRBJ1-2 TRBV10-2 ASSAGQTAGYT
TRBJ2-5 TRBV4-1 ASSAGGGNQETQY
TRBJ2-7 TRBV29-1 SVGLRPYEQY
TRBJ1-1 TRBV5-4 ASSDYDKEAF
TRBJ2-3 TRBV7-6 ASSPNRASTDTQY
TRBJ1-1 TRBV7-9 ASSLESGMGTEAF
TRBJ2-2 TRBV4-3 ASSRRTGGRTGELF
TRBJ2-7 TRBV7-8 ASSRLVIGTSGSSYEQY
TRBJ1-5 TRBV24-1 ATSEDRGPSNQPQH
TRBJ2-7 TRBV10-3 AIGTSGRATYEQY
TRBJ1-1 TRBV10-3 AISESGNTEAF
TRBJ2-7 TRBV6-7 ASRRSGRAQRSSYEQY
TRBJ2-5 TRBV29-1 SVDRDSLPGTQY
TRBJ1-5 TRBV12-3/TRBV12-4 ASNTGSNQPQH
TRBJ2-1 TRBV9 ASSVGSGVEQF
TRBJ1-2 TRBV30 AWDGNNYGYT
TRBJ2-7 TRBV5-5 ASSFGQPYEQY
TRBJ1-4 TRBV20-1 SAPRREKLF
TRBJ2-7 TRBV27 ASSFSDEQY
TRBJ2-7 TRBV5-1 ASTGEAGYEQY
TRBJ2-1 TRBV5-3 ARSRISRGEQF
TRBJ2-2 TRBV7-9 ASSLEGPTGELF
TRBJ2-2 TRBV24-1 ATSPRTPNTGELF
TRBJ2-2 TRBV4-2 ASSQEGANTGELF
TRBJ2-5 TRBV19 ASRMIGLAGDETQY
TRBJ1-1 TRBV6-5 ASSYSAGVNTEAF
TRBJ1-2 TRBV11-2 ASSSNRGLNYGYT
TRBJ1-1 TRBV4-1 ASSQLNTEAF
TRBJ2-5 TRBV6-5 ASSLQSHQETQY
TRBJ1-1 TRBV10-3 AISEGPEAF
TRBJ1-1 TRBV5-6 ASSLDRGRDTEAF
TRBJ2-1 TRBV4-2 ASSRTQRDEQF